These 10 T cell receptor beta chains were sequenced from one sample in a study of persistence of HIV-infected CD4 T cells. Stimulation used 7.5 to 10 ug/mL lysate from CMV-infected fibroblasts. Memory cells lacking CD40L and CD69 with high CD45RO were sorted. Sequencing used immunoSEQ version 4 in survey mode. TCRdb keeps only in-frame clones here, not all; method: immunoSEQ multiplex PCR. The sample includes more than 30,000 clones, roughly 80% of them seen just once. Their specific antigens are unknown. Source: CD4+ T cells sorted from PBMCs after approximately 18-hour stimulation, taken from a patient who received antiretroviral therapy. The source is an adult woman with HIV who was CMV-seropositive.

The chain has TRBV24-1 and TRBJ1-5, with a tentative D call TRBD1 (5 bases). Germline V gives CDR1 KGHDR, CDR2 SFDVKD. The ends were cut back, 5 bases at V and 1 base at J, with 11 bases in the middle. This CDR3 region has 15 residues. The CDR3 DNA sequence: TGTGCCACCAGTGGTATAGGGGAGAGCAATCAGCCCCAGCATTTT. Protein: CATSGIGESNQPQHF.

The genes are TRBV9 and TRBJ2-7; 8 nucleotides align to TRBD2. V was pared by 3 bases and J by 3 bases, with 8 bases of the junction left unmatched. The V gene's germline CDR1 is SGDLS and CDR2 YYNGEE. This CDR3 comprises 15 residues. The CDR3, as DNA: TGTGCCAGCAGCGAAGGGGCGACTAGCGACTACGAGCAGTACTTC. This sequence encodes CASSEGATSDYEQYF.

The CDR3 nucleotides are TGTGCCAGCAGTAGGGGACAGGGGGGAAATCAGCCCCAGCATTTT. Encoded protein: CASSRGQGGNQPQHF. The J gene is TRBJ1-5, the V gene TRBV27; 11 bases fit TRBD1. The germline gives CDR1 MNHEY, CDR2 SMNVEV (reference sequence). CDR3 length equals 15 residues. J was trimmed by 4 bases and V by 5 bases; bases with no gene match: 4.

The DNA of the CDR3 is TGTGCCACCGCGCCTTTGGGGGTGAACACCGGGGAGCTGTTTTTT. Encoded protein: CATAPLGVNTGELFF. This chain links TRBV6-5 with TRBJ2-2; D assignment may be TRBD1 or TRBD2 (5 bases each). Trimming removed 10 bases from V and 1 base from J, with 16 bases in between. The CDR3 length is 15 residues. Germline lookup yields CDR1 MNHEY and CDR2 SVGAGI.

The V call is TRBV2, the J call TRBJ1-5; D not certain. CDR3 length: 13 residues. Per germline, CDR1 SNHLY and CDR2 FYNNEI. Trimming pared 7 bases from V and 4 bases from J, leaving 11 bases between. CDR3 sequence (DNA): TGTGCCAGCAACCCAGGACTGAATCAGCCCCAGCATTTT. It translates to CASNPGLNQPQHF.

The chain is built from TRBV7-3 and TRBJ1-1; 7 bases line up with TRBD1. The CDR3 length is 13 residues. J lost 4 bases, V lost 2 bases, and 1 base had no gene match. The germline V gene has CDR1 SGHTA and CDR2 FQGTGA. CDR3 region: CASSLQGGTEAFF. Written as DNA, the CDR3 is TGTGCCAGCAGCTTACAGGGGGGCACTGAAGCTTTCTTT.

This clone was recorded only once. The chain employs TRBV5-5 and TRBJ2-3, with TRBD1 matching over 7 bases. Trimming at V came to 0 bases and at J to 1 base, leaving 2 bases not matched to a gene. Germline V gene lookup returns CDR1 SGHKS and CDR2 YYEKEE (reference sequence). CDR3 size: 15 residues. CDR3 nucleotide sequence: TGTGCCAGCAGCTTGGCCGGACAGGGCACAGATACGCAGTATTTT. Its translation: CASSLAGQGTDTQYF. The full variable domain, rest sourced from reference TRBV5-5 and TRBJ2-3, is DAGVTQSPTHLIKTRGQQVTLRCSPISGHKSVSWYQQVLGQGPQFIFQYYEKEERGRGNFPDRFSARQFPNYSSELNVNALLLGDSALYLCASSLAGQGTDTQYFGPGTRLTVL.

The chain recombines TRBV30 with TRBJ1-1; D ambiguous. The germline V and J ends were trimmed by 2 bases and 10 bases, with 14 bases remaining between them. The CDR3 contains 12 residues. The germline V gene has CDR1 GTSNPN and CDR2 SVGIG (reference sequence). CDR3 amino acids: CAWSPRLRGAFF. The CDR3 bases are TGTGCCTGGAGTCCCAGGCTCCGGGGAGCTTTCTTT. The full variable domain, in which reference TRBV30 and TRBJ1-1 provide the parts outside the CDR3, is SQTIHQWPATLVQPVGSPLSLECTVEGTSNPNLYWYRQAAGRGLQLLFYSVGIGQISSEVPQNLSASRPQDRQFILSSKKLLLSDSGFYLCAWSPRLRGAFFGQGTRLTVV.

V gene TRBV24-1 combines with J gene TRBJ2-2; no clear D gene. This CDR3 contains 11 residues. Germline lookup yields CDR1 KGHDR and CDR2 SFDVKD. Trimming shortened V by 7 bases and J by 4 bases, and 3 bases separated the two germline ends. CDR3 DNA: TGTGCCACCAGCAGCACCGGGGAGCTGTTTTTT. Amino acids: CATSSTGELFF.

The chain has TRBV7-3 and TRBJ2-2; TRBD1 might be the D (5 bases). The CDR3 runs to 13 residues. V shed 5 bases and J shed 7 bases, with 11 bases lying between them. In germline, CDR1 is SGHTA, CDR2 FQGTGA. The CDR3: CASSRGAVGELFF. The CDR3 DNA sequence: TGTGCCAGCAGCCGTGGGGCGGTCGGGGAGCTGTTTTTT.